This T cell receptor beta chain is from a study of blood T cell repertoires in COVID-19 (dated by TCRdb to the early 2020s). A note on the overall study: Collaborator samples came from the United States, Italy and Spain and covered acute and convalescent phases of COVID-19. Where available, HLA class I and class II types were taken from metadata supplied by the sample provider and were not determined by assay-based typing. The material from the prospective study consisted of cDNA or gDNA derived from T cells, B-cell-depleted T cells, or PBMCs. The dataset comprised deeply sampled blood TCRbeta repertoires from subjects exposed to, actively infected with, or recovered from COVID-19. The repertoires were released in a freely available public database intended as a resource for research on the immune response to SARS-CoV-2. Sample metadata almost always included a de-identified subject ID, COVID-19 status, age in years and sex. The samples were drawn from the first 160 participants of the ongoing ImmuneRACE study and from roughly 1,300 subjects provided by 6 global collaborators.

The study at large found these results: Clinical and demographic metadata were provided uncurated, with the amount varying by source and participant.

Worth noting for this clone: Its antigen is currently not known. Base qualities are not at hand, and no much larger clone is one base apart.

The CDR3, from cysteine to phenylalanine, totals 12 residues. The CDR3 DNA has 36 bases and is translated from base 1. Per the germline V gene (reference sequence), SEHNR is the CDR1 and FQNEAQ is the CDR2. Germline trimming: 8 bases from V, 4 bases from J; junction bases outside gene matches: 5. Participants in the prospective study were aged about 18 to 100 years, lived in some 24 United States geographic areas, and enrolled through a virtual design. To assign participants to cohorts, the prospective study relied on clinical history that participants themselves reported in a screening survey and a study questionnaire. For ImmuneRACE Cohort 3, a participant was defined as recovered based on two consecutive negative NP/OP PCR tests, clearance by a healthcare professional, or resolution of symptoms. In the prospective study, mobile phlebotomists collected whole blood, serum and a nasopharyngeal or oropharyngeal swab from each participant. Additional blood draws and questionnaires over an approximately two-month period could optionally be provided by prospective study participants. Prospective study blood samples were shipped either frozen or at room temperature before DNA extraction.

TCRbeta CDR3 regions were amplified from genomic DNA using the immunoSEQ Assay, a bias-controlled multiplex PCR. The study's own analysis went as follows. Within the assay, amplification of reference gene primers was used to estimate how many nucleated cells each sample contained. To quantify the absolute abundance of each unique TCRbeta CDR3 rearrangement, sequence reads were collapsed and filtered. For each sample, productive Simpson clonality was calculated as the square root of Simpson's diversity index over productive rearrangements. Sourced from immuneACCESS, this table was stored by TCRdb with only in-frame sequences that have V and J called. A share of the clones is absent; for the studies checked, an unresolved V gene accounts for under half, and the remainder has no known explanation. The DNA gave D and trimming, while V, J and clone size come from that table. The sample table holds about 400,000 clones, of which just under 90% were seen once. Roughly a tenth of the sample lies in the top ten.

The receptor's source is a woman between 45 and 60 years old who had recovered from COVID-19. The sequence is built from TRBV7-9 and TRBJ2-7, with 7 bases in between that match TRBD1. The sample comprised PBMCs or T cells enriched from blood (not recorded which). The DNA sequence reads TGTGCCAGCGGTCTACAGGGGTACGAGCAGTACTTC. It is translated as CASGLQGYEQYF.